The 30 T cell receptor beta chains below all came from one sample that was sequenced in a study of blood T cell repertoires in COVID-19. Only in-frame clones appear in the TCRdb table, and some are missing; sequencing was by immunoSEQ multiplex PCR. Among 200,000 to 250,000 clones listed, 65% to 85% were seen once. The sample comprised PBMCs or T cells enriched from blood (not recorded which). These receptors were collected from a woman aged 40 to 55 who had recovered from COVID-19.

The rearrangement links TRBV5-1 to TRBJ1-1; TRBD1 aligns across 7 bases. This CDR3 spans 14 amino acids. V dropped 4 bases and J dropped 3; count of bases not matched to a gene: 6. Germline-derived CDR1 and CDR2 are SGHRS and YFSETQ. CDR3 nucleotide sequence: TGCGCCAGCAGCGTTAAACAGGGGTACACTGAAGCTTTCTTT. Amino acid sequence: CASSVKQGYTEAFF.

The chain couples TRBV2 to TRBJ1-1, with D hard to call. CDR1 is SNHLY, CDR2 FYNNEI, per germline. V was clipped by 0 bases and J by 3 bases, with 8 bases between them. CDR3 length: 14 amino acids. CDR3 nucleotides: TGTGCCAGCAGTGAAGCGGTACAGTACACTGAAGCTTTCTTT. The encoded protein is CASSEAVQYTEAFF.

CDR3 DNA: TGTGCCAGCAGAATGGACACCGGAGATACGCAGTATTTT. Translated: CASRMDTGDTQYF. This chain connects TRBV14 to TRBJ2-3; perhaps TRBD1 as D (5 bases). Trimming removed 6 bases from V and 5 bases from J, with 12 bases in between. The CDR3 has 13 amino acids. CDR1 and CDR2 (germline): SGHDN, FVKESK.

This clone was detected a few times. The rearrangement uses TRBV30 and TRBJ1-1; TRBD1 agrees at 9 bases. The CDR3 is made up of 15 amino acids. Per germline, CDR1 GTSNPN and CDR2 SVGIG (reference sequence). The J segment lost 4 bases and the V segment lost 1 base, leaving 7 bases of the junction unmatched. CDR3 loop: CAWSGGTGLVTEAFF. The CDR3 DNA follows: TGTGCCTGGAGTGGGGGGACAGGGTTGGTCACTGAAGCTTTCTTT.

In nucleotides, the CDR3 is TGTGCCAGCAGCTTGACGGGAGGGCTCCAAGAGACCCAGTACTTC. It translates to CASSLTGGLQETQYF. The chain employs TRBV11-2 and TRBJ2-5, with 8 bases aligning to TRBD2. The ends lost 3 bases at V and 1 base at J; junction bases unmatched: 4. This CDR3 is built from 15 residues. Germline CDR1 reads SGHAT; CDR2 reads FQNNGV.

The chain uses TRBV29-1 and TRBJ1-2; possibly TRBD1 for D (6 bases). Per the germline V gene, CDR1 is SQVTM and CDR2 is ANQGSEA. This CDR3 is built from 15 residues. V was pared by 5 bases and J by 4 bases, with 20 bases between. In nucleotides, the CDR3 is TGCAGCGTTTCCGGGATGCAGGGGACATTCTATGGCTACACCTTC. Translated: CSVSGMQGTFYGYTF.

This clone was counted between two and nine times. V is TRBV7-9 and J is TRBJ2-5, with TRBD2 identical over 11 bases. Germline CDR1 and CDR2: SEHNR and FQNEAQ (reference sequence). The CDR3 totals 18 residues. The junction had 7 bases not matched to a gene; V was cut back by 0 bases and J by 1 base. The DNA for the CDR3 is TGTGCCAGCAGCTTAGCGTGGAATAGCGGGAGGGCCCAAGAGACCCAGTACTTC. This gives the protein CASSLAWNSGRAQETQYF.

The rearrangement uses TRBV19 and TRBJ1-1; D is uncertain. Germline lookup yields CDR1 LNHDA and CDR2 SQIVND (reference sequence). CDR3 length: 15 residues. Deletions cut 5 bases from V and 5 bases from J, with 18 bases between. This chain's CDR3 is CASSAEGFLRTEAFF. The CDR3 DNA sequence: TGTGCCAGTAGTGCCGAGGGCTTTTTGAGGACTGAAGCTTTCTTT.

This chain joins TRBV11-2 and TRBJ2-7; the match to TRBD1 covers 7 bases. Germline-derived CDR1 and CDR2 are SGHAT and FQNNGV. The CDR3 runs 15 residues. Trimming removed 1 base from V and 2 bases from J; junction bases left unmatched: 5. This CDR3 reads CASSLGVQGPYEQYF. The CDR3, as DNA: TGTGCCAGCAGCTTAGGGGTACAGGGGCCCTACGAGCAGTACTTC. The entire variable domain, with the rest obtained from reference TRBV11-2 and TRBJ2-7, is as follows: EAGVAQSPRYKIIEKRQSVAFWCNPISGHATLYWYQQILGQGPKLLIQFQNNGVVDDSQLPKDRFSAERLKGVDSTLKIQPAKLEDSAVYLCASSLGVQGPYEQYFGPGTRLTVT.

V gene TRBV6-2 or TRBV6-3 combines with J gene TRBJ2-1; 9 bases map to TRBD2. Germline-derived CDR1 and CDR2 are MNHEY and SVGEGT. The V gene end was trimmed by 2 bases and the J gene end by 6 bases; junction bases not matched to a gene: 14. The CDR3 sequence is 18 residues long. The CDR3 sequence is CASSYLAGQPKNPNEQFF. CDR3 sequence (DNA): TGTGCCAGCAGTTACCTAGCGGGACAGCCTAAGAATCCCAATGAGCAGTTCTTC.

This chain links TRBV18 with TRBJ1-2; TRBD1 matches at 11 bases. CDR1 is KGHSH and CDR2 is LQKENI in the germline V gene. The V and J ends lost 3 bases and 6 bases, in that order; junction bases with no gene match: 6. CDR3 size: 15 residues. The CDR3 region has the DNA TGTGCCAGCTCACCTGGGACAGGGGGACGGGATGGCTACACCTTC. Amino acid sequence: CASSPGTGGRDGYTF.

The rearrangement links TRBV21-1 to TRBJ1-6. TRBV21-1 is listed as a pseudogene. CDR3 length: 19 residues. DNA of the CDR3: TGTGCCAGCAGCAAAATTAGCGGCTTCCCAAGCTCCTATAATTCACCCCTCCACTTT. This sequence encodes CASSKISGFPSSYNSPLHF.

Written as DNA, the CDR3 is TGTGCAAGTCGCTTAATGTGGGAGGGCCGCGAGACCCAGTACTTC. Translation: CASRLMWEGRETQYF. This rearrangement joins TRBV12-2 to TRBJ2-5; TRBD2, the D gene given by the table, was not confirmed from the DNA. TRBV12-2 is a documented pseudogene. CDR3 size: 15 residues.

V gene TRBV6-5 combines with J gene TRBJ2-1; no definite D call. V lost 7 bases and J lost 4, with 11 bases in between. The germline CDR1 and CDR2 sequences are MNHEY and SVGAGI. CDR3 size: 13 residues. The CDR3, as DNA: TGTGCCAGCACCCGTCCCACATACAATGAGCAGTTCTTC. The encoded protein is CASTRPTYNEQFF.

This rearrangement joins TRBV19 to TRBJ1-2; 9 nucleotides match TRBD1. V shed 1 base, J shed 5 bases, and the junction held 5 bases outside the gene matches. The CDR3 spans 15 residues. CDR1 is LNHDA, CDR2 SQIVND, per germline (reference sequence). CDR3 in amino acids: CASSIADRGGYGYTF. CDR3 in DNA: TGTGCCAGTAGTATAGCAGACAGGGGGGGTTATGGCTACACCTTC.

The chain couples TRBV5-1 to TRBJ1-2; D not resolved. This CDR3 is built from 13 residues. The germline V and J ends were trimmed by 1 base and 6 bases, with 10 bases remaining between them. In germline, CDR1 is SGHRS, CDR2 YFSETQ. DNA of the CDR3: TGCGCCAGCAGCTTGAGCGGGGTAGATGGCTACACCTTC. Its protein product is CASSLSGVDGYTF.

The J gene is TRBJ1-6, the V gene TRBV6-5; a possible D gene is TRBD1 (6 bases). The V and J ends lost 6 bases and 6 bases respectively, with 15 bases between them. The CDR3 spans 15 residues. From germline, CDR1 is MNHEY and CDR2 SVGAGI. CDR3 protein: CASSQTGQLNSPLHF. CDR3 coding DNA: TGTGCCAGCAGCCAAACGGGACAACTTAATTCACCCCTCCACTTT.

The chain combines TRBV28 with TRBJ2-1; possibly TRBD2 for D (5 bases). This CDR3 is built from 15 residues. Germline loops: CDR1 MDHEN, CDR2 SYDVKM. V was clipped by 5 bases and J by 2 bases, with 13 bases between them. This CDR3 reads CASSPQRRAYNEQFF. DNA of the CDR3: TGTGCCAGCAGTCCCCAGCGGAGAGCCTACAATGAGCAGTTCTTC.

The V and J genes are TRBV9 and TRBJ1-5; tentatively, D is TRBD1 (6 bases). V lost 0 bases to trimming and J lost 2 bases, with 9 bases between them. Germline V gene lookup returns CDR1 SGDLS and CDR2 YYNGEE. The CDR3 is 15 residues long. This CDR3 reads CASSVGGGGNQPQHF. The CDR3 nucleotides read TGTGCCAGCAGCGTAGGCGGGGGCGGCAATCAGCCCCAGCATTTT.

The chain employs TRBV29-1 and TRBJ2-4; no reliable D call. The CDR3 sequence is 12 residues long. Trimming removed 0 bases from V and 9 bases from J, with 9 bases in between. CDR1 and CDR2 (germline): SQVTM, ANQGSEA. The CDR3 sequence is CSVEDPWLIQYF. CDR3 nucleotides: TGCAGCGTTGAAGATCCGTGGCTCATTCAGTACTTC.

The V gene is TRBV11-2, the J gene TRBJ2-2, with 9 positions matching TRBD1. The CDR3 runs 17 residues. The junction had 5 bases not matched to a gene; V was cut back by 1 base and J by 2 bases. The germline V gene encodes CDR1 SGHAT and CDR2 FQNNGV. The CDR3 spells CASSLGPGQGNTGELFF. The CDR3 DNA follows: TGTGCCAGCAGCTTAGGGCCGGGACAGGGTAACACCGGGGAGCTGTTTTTT. Using reference TRBV11-2 and TRBJ2-2 for the parts outside the CDR3, the full variable domain is EAGVAQSPRYKIIEKRQSVAFWCNPISGHATLYWYQQILGQGPKLLIQFQNNGVVDDSQLPKDRFSAERLKGVDSTLKIQPAKLEDSAVYLCASSLGPGQGNTGELFFGEGSRLTVL.

V gene TRBV2 combines with J gene TRBJ1-1; weak D call: TRBD1 (6 bases). V dropped 1 base and J dropped 1 base, with 7 bases sitting between them. Germline assignment: CDR1 SNHLY and CDR2 FYNNEI. CDR3 size: 14 residues. CDR3 bases: TGTGCCAGCAGTGAAGGCAGGGGGAACACTGAAGCTTTCTTT. Translation gives CASSEGRGNTEAFF. Using reference TRBV2 and TRBJ1-1 for the parts outside the CDR3, the full variable domain is EPEVTQTPSHQVTQMGQEVILRCVPISNHLYFYWYRQILGQKVEFLVSFYNNEISEKSEIFDDQFSVERPDGSNFTLKIRSTKLEDSAMYFCASSEGRGNTEAFFGQGTRLTVV.

The rearrangement uses TRBV15 and TRBJ2-3, with D possibly TRBD1 on 6 matching bases. Germline V CDR1 and CDR2: LNHNV, YYDKDF (reference sequence). The ends were cut back, 2 bases at V and 6 bases at J, with 9 bases in the middle. The CDR3 contains 13 residues. As DNA, the CDR3 is TGTGCCACCAGCAGAACAGGGCCCGATACGCAGTATTTT. Its protein product is CATSRTGPDTQYF.

The rearrangement links TRBV15 to TRBJ1-6; no clear D. CDR1 and CDR2 (germline): LNHNV, YYDKDF (reference sequence). V lost 0 bases and J lost 8, with 17 bases in between. The CDR3 length is 17 residues. The CDR3 DNA follows: TGTGCCACCAGCAGAGATCTCCTCCGGACTCGGGATTCACCCCTCCACTTT. Translated: CATSRDLLRTRDSPLHF.

The DNA for the CDR3 is TGTGCCAGCACCCGAGATGCCACAGATACGCAGTATTTT. Translated, it gives CASTRDATDTQYF. The rearrangement links TRBV12-3 or TRBV12-4 to TRBJ2-3; D gene unclear. Trimming stripped 7 bases from V and 2 bases from J, with 10 bases between. CDR3 length: 13 amino acids.

This chain uses TRBV6-2 or TRBV6-3 with TRBJ2-3; TRBD2 matches 11 bases. CDR1 and CDR2 from the germline V gene are MNHEY and SVGEGT. Trimming removed 0 bases from V and 0 bases from J; junction bases left unmatched: 2. This CDR3 is 17 amino acids long. CDR3: CASSYSRTSGSTDTQYF. CDR3 coding DNA: TGTGCCAGCAGTTACTCTCGGACTAGCGGGAGCACAGATACGCAGTATTTT.

This rearrangement joins TRBV4-1 to TRBJ2-4; the match to TRBD2 covers 14 bases. The CDR3 is 17 amino acids. CDR1 is MGHRA, CDR2 YSYEKL, per germline. The ends lost 4 bases at V and 3 bases at J; junction bases unmatched: 5. Here the CDR3 DNA reads TGCGCCAGCAGCCTCCCGACTAGCGGGAGGGGCAAAAACATTCAGTACTTC. Amino acids: CASSLPTSGRGKNIQYF.

This clone is a singleton in its sample. The J gene is TRBJ2-2, the V gene TRBV7-9; TRBD2 is a possible D gene (5 bases). This CDR3 comprises 14 residues. CDR1 and CDR2 from the germline V gene are SEHNR and FQNEAQ (reference sequence). Trimming cost V 5 bases and J 7 bases, with 14 bases left between them. CDR3 sequence (DNA): TGTGCCAGCAGCCTGGACTCCCAAATCGGGGAGCTGTTTTTT. The encoded protein is CASSLDSQIGELFF.

The chain recombines TRBV28 with TRBJ1-2, with D unclear. Germline V lookup: CDR1 MDHEN, CDR2 SYDVKM. V gave up 3 bases and J gave up 3 bases, with 11 bases separating them. The CDR3 loop spans 14 amino acids. The CDR3 is CASSLVGRDYGYTF. For the CDR3, the DNA is TGTGCCAGCAGTTTGGTGGGGAGGGACTATGGCTACACCTTC.

The chain links TRBV5-1 to TRBJ2-3, with 11 bases identical to TRBD1. V shed 3 bases, J shed 1 base, and the junction held 10 bases outside the gene matches. The germline V gene has CDR1 SGHRS and CDR2 YFSETQ. This CDR3 is 18 amino acids long. CDR3 nucleotide sequence: TGCGCCAGCAGCTGGGGACAGGGGGTAGCAGGAGGCACAGATACGCAGTATTTT. The encoded protein is CASSWGQGVAGGTDTQYF.